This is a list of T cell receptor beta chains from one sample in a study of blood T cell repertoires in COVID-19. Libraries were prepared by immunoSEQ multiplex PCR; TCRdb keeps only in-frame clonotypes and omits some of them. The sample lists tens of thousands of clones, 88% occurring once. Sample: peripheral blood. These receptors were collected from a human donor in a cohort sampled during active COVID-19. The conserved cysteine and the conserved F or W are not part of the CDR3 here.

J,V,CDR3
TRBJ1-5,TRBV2,ASSQTGDNQPQH
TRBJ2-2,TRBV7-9,ASSELALAVPGELF
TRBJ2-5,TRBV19,ASSPQPGDQETQY
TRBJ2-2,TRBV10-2,ASCVTSGLTGELF
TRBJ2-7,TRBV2,ASSGPGTSGKSSYEQY
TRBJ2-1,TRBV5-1,ASTRTGQSSYNEQF
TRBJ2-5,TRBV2,ASIPGLAGGWETQY
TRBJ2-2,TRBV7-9,ASSAYPRGLGELF
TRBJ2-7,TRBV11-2,ASSPVRKYEQY
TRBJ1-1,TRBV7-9,ASSLVRRASRGLNTEAF
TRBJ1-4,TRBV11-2,ASSRTGSFATNEKLF
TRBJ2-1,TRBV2,ASSVRGHRSPSYNEQF
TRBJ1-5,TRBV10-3,AISESLSQPQH
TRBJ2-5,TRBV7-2,ASGVAGAQGGQY
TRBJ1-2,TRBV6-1,ASSETQEGYT
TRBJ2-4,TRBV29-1,SVVEDKNIQY
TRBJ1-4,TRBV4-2,ASSQDLARGTTNEKLF
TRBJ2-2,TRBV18,ASSPPGGPTGELF
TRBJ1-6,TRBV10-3,AISDGVSPLH
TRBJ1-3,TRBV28,ASSLYGQMAHSGNTIY
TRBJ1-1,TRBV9,ASSVLRGQATEAF
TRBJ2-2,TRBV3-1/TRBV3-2,ASSQVRTSGNTGELF
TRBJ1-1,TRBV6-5,ASPSDGTEAF
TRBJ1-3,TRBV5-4,ASSLGTGGAGNTIY
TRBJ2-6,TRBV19,ASSIQLAGILSGANVLT
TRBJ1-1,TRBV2,ASSGAAMNTEAF
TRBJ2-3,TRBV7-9,ASSRTGGNTDTQY
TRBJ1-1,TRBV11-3,ASSATVNTEAF
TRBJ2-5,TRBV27,ASSLRGSGGAEPPETQY
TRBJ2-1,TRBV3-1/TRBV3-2,ASSQGSSYNEQF
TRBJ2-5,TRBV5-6,ASGKGGRETQY
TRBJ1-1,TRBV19,ASSRAETGTEAF
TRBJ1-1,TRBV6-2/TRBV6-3,ASSQRDIEAF
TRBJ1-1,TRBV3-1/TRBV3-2,ASSRGGAGTEAF
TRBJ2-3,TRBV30,AWSVGGRTDTQY
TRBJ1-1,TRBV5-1,ASSLDPGQRPEAF
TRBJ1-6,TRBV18,ASSPPRGQGSPLH
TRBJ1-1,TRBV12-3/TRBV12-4,ASSLGRGAEAF
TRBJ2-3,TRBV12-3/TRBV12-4,ASRLAGGTQY
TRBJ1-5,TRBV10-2,ASKGAGTGDQPQH
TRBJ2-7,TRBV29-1,SVEDPSGQSYEQY
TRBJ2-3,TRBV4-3,ASSQSLAGGPNRTDTQY
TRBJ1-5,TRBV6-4,ASRNQGDGPNQPQH
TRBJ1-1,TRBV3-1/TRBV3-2,ASSQNRGGEAF
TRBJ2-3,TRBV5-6,ASSLGGGPTDTQY
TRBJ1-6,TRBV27,ASSTPGGYNSPLH
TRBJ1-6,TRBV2,ATSYEGGESSYNSPLH
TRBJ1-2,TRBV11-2,ASSPGPGTYGYT
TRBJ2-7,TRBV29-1,SVRQTSGVVDEQY
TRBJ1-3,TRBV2,ASSALVRHEAGLEDTIY
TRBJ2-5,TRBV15,ATSRVGGSQY
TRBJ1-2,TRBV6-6,ASTDTLLWVGGYT
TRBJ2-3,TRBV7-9,ASSPGTGGFTDTQY
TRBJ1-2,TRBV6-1,ASSEVSGEGYT
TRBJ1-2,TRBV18,ASSPQDSYGYT
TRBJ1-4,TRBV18,ASSPAVMSEKLF
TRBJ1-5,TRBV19,ASRARVSNQPQH
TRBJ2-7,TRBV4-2,ASSQGGGISYEQY
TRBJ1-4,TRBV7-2,ASSSLRNEKLF